This T cell receptor (beta chain) was recorded in a study of T cell responses to AZD1222 COVID-19 vaccine. Study findings and constraints: Repertoire sampling was restricted to post-peak T cell response timepoints.

A note on this clone: Its antigen is unidentified.

Germline V gene data show CDR1 as SGDLS and CDR2 as YYNGEE. The CDR3 is made up of 14 amino acids. V lost 3 bases to trimming and J lost 4 bases, with 10 bases between them. Libraries were prepared by immunoSEQ multiplex PCR; TCRdb keeps only in-frame clonotypes and omits some of them. This sample contains about 140,000 clones. This clonotype originated in an adult in good health. The sequenced material came from peripheral blood. The V and J genes are TRBV9 and TRBJ2-2; D call uncertain. CDR3 loop: CASSARTGTGELFF. DNA for the CDR3: TGTGCCAGCAGCGCGCGGACCGGCACCGGGGAGCTGTTTTTT.